This T cell receptor (beta chain) was sequenced for a study of blood T cell repertoires in COVID-19. Study summary: Samples came from the United States, Italy and Spain, spanning acute and convalescent COVID-19. From T cells, B-cell-depleted T cells, or PBMCs came the material, which was cDNA or gDNA.

Looked up from germline, CDR1 is SGHRS and CDR2 is YFSETQ. V trimming: 2 bases; J trimming: 1 base; junction bases outside the gene matches: 3. The CDR3 runs 14 residues. Original handling: Estimation of nucleated cell counts relied on the amplification of reference gene primers. This table comes from immunoSEQ multiplex PCR, and its TCRdb copy is limited to in-frame clones, with some not included. For V, J and clone size, that table is used; D and trimming come from the DNA. Here the sample spans some 310,000 clones, roughly 84% being singletons. The receptor comes from a man between 45 and 60 years old with active or convalescent COVID-19. Material: peripheral blood. The chain is built from TRBV5-1 and TRBJ2-7, with 7 bases that match TRBD1. In nucleotides, the CDR3 is TGCGCCAGCAGCTTCGTGACAGGGTCCTACGAGCAGTACTTC. Translating gives CASSFVTGSYEQYF.